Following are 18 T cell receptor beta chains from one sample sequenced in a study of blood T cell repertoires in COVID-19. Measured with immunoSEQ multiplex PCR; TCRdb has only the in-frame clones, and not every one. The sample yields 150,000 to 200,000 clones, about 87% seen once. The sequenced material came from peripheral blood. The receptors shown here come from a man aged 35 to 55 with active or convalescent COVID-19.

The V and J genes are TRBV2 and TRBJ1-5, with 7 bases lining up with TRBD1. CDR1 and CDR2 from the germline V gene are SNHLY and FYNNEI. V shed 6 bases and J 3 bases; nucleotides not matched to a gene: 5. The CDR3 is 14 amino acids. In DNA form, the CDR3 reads TGTGCCAGCAGCCCCGACAGGGACAATCAGCCCCAGCATTTT. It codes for CASSPDRDNQPQHF.

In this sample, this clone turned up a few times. CDR3 DNA sequence: TGTGCCAGCCGGGGACAGGACATATCACCCCTCCACTTT. Protein sequence: CASRGQDISPLHF. The rearrangement uses TRBV6-5 and TRBJ1-6; 8 bases agree with TRBD1. Trimming removed 8 bases from V and 10 bases from J; junction bases left unmatched: 7. This CDR3 spans 13 amino acids. Germline V gene data show CDR1 as MNHEY and CDR2 as SVGAGI.

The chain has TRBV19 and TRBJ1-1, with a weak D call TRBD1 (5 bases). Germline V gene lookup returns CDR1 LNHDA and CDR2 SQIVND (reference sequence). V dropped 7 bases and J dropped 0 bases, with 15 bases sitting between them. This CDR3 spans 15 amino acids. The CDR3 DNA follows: TGTGCCAGTATTCCGCAGGGATTCGTGAACACTGAAGCTTTCTTT. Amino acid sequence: CASIPQGFVNTEAFF.

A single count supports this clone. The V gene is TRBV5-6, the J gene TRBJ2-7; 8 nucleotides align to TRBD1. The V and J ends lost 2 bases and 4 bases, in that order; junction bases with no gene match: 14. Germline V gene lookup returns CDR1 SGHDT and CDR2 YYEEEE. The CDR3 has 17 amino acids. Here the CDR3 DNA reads TGTGCCAGCAGCTTTGGACAGGGCCTCCCCGGAGGTTACGAGCAGTACTTC. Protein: CASSFGQGLPGGYEQYF. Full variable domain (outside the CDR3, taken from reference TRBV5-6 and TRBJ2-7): DAGVTQSPTHLIKTRGQQVTLRCSPKSGHDTVSWYQQALGQGPQFIFQYYEEEERQRGNFPDRFSGHQFPNYSSELNVNALLLGDSALYLCASSFGQGLPGGYEQYFGPGTRLTVT.

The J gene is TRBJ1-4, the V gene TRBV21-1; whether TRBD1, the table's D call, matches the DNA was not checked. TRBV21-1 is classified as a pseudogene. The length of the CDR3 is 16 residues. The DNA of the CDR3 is TGTGCCAGCACCAATCAAGACAGGGGAACTAATGAAAAACTGTTTTTT. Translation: CASTNQDRGTNEKLFF.

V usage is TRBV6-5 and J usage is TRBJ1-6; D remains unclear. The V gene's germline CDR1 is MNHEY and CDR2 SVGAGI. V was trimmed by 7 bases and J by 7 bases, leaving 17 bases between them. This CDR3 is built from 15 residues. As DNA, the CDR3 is TGTGCCAGCACCCGGGGAGGGCACACAAATTCACCCCTCCACTTT. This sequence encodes CASTRGGHTNSPLHF.

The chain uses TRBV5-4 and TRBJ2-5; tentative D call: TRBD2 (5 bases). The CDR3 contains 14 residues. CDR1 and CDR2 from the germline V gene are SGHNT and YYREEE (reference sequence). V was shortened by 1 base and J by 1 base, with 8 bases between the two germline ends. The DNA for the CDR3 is TGTGCCAGCAGCTTGAGGCTAGCCCAAGAGACCCAGTACTTC. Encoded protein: CASSLRLAQETQYF.

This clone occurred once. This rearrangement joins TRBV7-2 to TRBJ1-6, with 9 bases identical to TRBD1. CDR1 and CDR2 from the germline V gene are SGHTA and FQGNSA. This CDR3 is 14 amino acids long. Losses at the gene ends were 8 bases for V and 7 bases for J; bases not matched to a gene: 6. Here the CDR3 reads CASHRDRENSPLHF. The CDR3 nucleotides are TGTGCCAGCCACCGGGACAGGGAGAATTCACCCCTCCACTTT. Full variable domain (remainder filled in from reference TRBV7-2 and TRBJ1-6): GAGVSQSPSNKVTEKGKDVELRCDPISGHTALYWYRQSLGQGLEFLIYFQGNSAPDKSGLPSDRFSAERTGGSVSTLTIQRTQQEDSAVYLCASHRDRENSPLHFGNGTRLTVT.

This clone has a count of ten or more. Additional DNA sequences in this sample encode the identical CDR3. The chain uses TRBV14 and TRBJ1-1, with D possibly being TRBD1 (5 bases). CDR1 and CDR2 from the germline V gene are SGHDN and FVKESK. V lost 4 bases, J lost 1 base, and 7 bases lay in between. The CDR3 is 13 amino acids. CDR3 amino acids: CASSLQGNTEAFF. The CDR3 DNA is TGTGCCAGCAGCCTCCAGGGGAACACTGAAGCTTTCTTT.

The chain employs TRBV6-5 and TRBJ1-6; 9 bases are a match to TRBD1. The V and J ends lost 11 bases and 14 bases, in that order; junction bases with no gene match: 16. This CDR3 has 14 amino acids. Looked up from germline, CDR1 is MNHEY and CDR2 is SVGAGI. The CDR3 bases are TGTGCCGGACGATCCACGGGACAGGGTTTCACCCTCCACTTT. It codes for CAGRSTGQGFTLHF.

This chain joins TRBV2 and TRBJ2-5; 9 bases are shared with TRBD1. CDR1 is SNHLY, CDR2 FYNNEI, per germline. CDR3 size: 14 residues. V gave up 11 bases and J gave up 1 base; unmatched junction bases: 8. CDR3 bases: TGTGCCGGTTCCCGGGACAGGGCCCAAGAGACCCAGTACTTC. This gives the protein CAGSRDRAQETQYF.

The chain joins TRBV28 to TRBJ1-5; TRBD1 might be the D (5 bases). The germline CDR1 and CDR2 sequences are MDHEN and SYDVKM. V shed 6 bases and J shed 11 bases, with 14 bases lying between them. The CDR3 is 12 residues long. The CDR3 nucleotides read TGTGCCAGCAGGACAACAGGAGGGTCCCAGCATTTT. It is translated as CASRTTGGSQHF.

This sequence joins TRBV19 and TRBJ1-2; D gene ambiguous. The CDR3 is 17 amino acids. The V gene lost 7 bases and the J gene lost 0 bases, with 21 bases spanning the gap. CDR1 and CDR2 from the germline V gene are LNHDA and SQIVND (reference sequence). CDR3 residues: CASTGGVPGSANYGYTF. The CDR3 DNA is TGTGCCAGTACCGGCGGAGTTCCCGGCAGTGCTAACTATGGCTACACCTTC.

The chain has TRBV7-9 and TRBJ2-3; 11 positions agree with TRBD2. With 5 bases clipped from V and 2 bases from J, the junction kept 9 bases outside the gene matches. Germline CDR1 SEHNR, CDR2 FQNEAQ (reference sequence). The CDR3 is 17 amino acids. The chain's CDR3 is CASSLVPSGGNTDTQYF. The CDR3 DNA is TGTGCCAGCAGCCTCGTCCCTAGCGGGGGGAACACAGATACGCAGTATTTT.

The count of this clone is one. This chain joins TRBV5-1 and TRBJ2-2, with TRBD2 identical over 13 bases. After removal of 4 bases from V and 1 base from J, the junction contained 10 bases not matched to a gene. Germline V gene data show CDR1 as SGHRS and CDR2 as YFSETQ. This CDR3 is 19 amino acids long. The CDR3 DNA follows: TGCGCCAGCAGCCTCCGGCGGACTAGCGGGGGCTGGAACACCGGGGAGCTGTTTTTT. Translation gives CASSLRRTSGGWNTGELFF.

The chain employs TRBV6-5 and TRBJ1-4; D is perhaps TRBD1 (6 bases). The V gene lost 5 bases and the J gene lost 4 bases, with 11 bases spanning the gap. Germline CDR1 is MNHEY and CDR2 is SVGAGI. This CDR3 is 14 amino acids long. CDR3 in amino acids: CASSPTGINEKLFF. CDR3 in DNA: TGTGCCAGCAGTCCGACAGGAATTAATGAAAAACTGTTTTTT.

The CDR3 DNA reads TGTGCAAGTCGCTTAGCGCACTGGAGGTGGATCACTGAAGCTTTCTTT. Translated, it gives CASRLAHWRWITEAFF. The chain uses TRBV12-2 and TRBJ1-1. TRBV12-2 is marked as a pseudogene. This CDR3 is built from 16 residues.

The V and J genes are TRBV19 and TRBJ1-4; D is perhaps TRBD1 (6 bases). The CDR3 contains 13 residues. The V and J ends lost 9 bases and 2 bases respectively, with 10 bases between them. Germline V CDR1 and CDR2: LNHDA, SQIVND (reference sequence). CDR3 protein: CASTRGTNEKLFF. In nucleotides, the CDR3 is TGTGCCAGCACGAGGGGGACTAATGAAAAACTGTTTTTT.